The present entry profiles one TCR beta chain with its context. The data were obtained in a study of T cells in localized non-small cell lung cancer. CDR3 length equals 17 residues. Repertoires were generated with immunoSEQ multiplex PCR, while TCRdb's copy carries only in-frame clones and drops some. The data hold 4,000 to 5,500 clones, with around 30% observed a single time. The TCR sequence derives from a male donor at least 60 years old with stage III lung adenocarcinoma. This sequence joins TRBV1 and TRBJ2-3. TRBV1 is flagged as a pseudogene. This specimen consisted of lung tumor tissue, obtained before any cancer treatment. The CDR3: CASSQDLTAFGTDTQYF. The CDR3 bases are TGCGCCAGCAGCCAAGATCTAACGGCATTCGGCACAGATACGCAGTATTTT.